This TCR beta chain comes out of a study of blood T cell repertoires in COVID-19. Among Cohort 3 donors, those recovered had two negative PCRs, clearance, or symptom resolution. The assay was immunoSEQ multiplex PCR, and TCRdb's table has in-frame clones only and misses some. The table shows some 270,000 clones, with roughly 90% occurring only once. This TCR came from a woman aged 55-69 years who had recovered from COVID-19. Input material: PBMCs or T cells enriched from blood (not recorded which).

CDR3 residues: CASSPTSPIYF. CDR3 bases: TGTGCCAGCAGTCCCACTTCCCCCATATATTTT. This chain connects TRBV12-3 or TRBV12-4 to TRBJ1-3, with D hard to call. V was pared by 5 bases and J by 11 bases, with 10 bases between. The CDR3 consists of 11 residues.